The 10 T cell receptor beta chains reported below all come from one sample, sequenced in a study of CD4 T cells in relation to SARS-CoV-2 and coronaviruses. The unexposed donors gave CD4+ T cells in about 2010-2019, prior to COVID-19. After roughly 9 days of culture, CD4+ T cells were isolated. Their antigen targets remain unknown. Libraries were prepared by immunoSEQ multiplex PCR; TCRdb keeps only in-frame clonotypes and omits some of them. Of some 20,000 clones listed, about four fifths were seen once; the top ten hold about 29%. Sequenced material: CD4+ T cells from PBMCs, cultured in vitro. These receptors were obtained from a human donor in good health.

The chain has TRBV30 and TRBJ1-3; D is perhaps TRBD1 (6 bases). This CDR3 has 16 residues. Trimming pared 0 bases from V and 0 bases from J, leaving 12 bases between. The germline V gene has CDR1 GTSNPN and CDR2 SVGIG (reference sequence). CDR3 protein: CAWSVRGGYSGNTIYF. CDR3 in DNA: TGTGCCTGGAGTGTACGCGGGGGCTACTCTGGAAACACCATATATTTT.

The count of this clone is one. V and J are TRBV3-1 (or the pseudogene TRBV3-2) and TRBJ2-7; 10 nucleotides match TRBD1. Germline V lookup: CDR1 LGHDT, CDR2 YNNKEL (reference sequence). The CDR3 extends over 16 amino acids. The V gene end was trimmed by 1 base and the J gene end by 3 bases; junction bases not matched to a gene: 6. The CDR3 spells CASSQVPTGGIYEQYF. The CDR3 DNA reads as TGTGCCAGCAGCCAAGTTCCGACAGGGGGCATCTACGAGCAGTACTTC.

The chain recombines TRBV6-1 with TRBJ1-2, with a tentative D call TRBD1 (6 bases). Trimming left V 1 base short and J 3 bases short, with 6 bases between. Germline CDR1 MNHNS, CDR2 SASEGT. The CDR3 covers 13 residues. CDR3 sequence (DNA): TGTGCCAGCAGTGAAGAGGGGGACTATGGCTACACCTTC. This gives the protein CASSEEGDYGYTF.

The CDR3 DNA is TGCGCCAGCAGTGAGTTCCTTATCCAAACTGGAAACACCATATATTTT. Its translation is CASSEFLIQTGNTIYF. This chain connects TRBV10-2 to TRBJ1-3, with D unclear. V was pared by 1 base and J by 2 bases, with 12 bases between. The CDR3 length is 16 residues. Germline assignment: CDR1 WSHSY and CDR2 SAAADI.

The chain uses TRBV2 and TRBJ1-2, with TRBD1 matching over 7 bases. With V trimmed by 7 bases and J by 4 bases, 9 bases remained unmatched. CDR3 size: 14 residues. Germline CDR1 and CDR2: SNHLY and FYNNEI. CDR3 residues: CASISRQGPYGYTF. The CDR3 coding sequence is TGTGCCAGCATCAGCAGACAGGGCCCCTATGGCTACACCTTC.

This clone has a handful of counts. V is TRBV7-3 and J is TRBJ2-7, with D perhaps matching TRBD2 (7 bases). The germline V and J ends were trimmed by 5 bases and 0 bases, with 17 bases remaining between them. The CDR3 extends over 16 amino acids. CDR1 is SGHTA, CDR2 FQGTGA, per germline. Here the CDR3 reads CASSPWAGASSYEQYF. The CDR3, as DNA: TGTGCCAGCAGCCCCTGGGCGGGGGCGAGCTCCTACGAGCAGTACTTC.

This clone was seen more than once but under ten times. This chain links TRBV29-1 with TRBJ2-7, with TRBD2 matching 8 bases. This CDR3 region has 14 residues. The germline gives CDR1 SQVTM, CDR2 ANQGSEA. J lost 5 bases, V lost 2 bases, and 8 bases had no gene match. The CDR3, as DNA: TGCAGCGTTGAATCCAGCGGGAGCAGAAACGAGCAGTACTTC. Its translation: CSVESSGSRNEQYF.

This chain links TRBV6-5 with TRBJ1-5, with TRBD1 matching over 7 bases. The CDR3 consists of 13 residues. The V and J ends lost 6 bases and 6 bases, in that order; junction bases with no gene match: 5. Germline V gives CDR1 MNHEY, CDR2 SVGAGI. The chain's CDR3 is CASSRQGTQPQHF. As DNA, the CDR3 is TGTGCCAGCAGCCGACAGGGAACTCAGCCCCAGCATTTT.

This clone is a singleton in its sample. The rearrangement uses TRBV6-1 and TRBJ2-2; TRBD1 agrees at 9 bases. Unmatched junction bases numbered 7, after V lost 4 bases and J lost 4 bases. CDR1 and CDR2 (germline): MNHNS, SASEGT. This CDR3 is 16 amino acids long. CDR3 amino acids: CASSVQGAKVTGELFF. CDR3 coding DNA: TGTGCCAGCAGTGTACAGGGGGCGAAGGTCACCGGGGAGCTGTTTTTT.

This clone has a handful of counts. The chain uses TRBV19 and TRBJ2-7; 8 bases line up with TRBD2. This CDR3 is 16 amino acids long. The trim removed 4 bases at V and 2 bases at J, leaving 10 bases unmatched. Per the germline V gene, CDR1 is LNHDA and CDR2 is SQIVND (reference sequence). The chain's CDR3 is CASSKLAGGNTYEQYF. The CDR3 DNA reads TGTGCCAGTAGTAAATTGGCGGGAGGCAACACCTACGAGCAGTACTTC. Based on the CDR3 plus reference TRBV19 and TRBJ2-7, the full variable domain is DGGITQSPKYLFRKEGQNVTLSCEQNLNHDAMYWYRQDPGQGLRLIYYSQIVNDFQKGDIAEGYSVSREKKESFPLTVTSAQKNPTAFYLCASSKLAGGNTYEQYFGPGTRLTVT.